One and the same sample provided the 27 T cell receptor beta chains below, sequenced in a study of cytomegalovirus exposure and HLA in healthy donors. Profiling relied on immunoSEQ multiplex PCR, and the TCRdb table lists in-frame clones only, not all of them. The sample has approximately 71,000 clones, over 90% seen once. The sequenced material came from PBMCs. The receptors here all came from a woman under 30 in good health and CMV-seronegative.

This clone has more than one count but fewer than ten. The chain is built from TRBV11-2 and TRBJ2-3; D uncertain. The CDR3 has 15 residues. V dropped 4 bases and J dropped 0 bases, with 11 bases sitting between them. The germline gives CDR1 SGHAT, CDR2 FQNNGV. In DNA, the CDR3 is TGTGCCAGCAGCTCCCCTCGCACTAGCACAGATACGCAGTATTTT. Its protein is CASSSPRTSTDTQYF.

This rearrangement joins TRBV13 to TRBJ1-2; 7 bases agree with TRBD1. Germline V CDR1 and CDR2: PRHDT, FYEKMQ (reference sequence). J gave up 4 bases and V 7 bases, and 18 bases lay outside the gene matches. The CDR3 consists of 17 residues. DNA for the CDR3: TGTGCCAGCACCGAACTCCCCGGGGCAGGGGGAACCTATGGCTACACCTTC. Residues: CASTELPGAGGTYGYTF.

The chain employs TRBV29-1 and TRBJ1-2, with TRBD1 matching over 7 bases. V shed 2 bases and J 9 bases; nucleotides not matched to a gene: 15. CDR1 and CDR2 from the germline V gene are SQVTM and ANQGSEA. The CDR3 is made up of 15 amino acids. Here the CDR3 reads CSVEYGDRALSRYTF. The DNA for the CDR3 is TGCAGCGTTGAATATGGCGACAGGGCCCTCTCTCGCTACACCTTC.

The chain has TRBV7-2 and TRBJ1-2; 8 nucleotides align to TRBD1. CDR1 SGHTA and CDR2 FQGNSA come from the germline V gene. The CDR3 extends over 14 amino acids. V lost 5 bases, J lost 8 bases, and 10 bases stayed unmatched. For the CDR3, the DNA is TGTGCCAGCAGCCCCCCCAGGGGGCAGAGGGGCTACACCTTC. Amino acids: CASSPPRGQRGYTF.

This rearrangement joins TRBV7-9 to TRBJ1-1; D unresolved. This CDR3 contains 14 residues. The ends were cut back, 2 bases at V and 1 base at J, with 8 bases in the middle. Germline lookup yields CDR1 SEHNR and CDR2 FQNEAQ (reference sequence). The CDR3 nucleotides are TGTGCCAGCAGCTTACACCGCGAGAACACTGAAGCTTTCTTT. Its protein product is CASSLHRENTEAFF.

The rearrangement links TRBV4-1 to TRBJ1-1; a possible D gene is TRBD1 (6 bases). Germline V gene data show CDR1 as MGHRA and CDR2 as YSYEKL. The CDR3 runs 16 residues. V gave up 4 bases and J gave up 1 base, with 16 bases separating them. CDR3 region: CASSPSFGQTNTEAFF. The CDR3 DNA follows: TGCGCCAGCAGCCCCTCCTTTGGACAGACGAACACTGAAGCTTTCTTT.

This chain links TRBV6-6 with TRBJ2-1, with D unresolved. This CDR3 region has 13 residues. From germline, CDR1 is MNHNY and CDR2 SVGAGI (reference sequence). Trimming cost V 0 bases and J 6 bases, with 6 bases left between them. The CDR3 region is CASSYSYGNEQFF. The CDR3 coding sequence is TGTGCCAGCAGTTACTCCTATGGCAATGAGCAGTTCTTC.

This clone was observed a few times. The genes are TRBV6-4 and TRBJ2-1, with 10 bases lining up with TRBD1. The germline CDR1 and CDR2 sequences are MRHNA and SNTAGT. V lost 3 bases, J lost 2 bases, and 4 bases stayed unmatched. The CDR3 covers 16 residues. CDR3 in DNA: TGTGCCAGCAGTGAGTTCGGACAGGGGGCCTACAATGAGCAGTTCTTC. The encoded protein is CASSEFGQGAYNEQFF.

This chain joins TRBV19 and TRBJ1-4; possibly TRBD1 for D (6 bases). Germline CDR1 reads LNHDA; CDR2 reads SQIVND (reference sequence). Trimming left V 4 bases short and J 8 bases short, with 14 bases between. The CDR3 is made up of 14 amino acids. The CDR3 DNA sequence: TGTGCCAGTAGTACCTGGGGGCGGAGCGAAAAACTGTTTTTT. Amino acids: CASSTWGRSEKLFF.

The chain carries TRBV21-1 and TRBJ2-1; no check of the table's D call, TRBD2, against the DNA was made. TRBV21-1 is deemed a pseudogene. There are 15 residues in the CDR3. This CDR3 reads CASREGGRAENEQFF. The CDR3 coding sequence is TGTGCCAGCAGGGAAGGCGGGAGGGCGGAAAATGAGCAGTTCTTC.

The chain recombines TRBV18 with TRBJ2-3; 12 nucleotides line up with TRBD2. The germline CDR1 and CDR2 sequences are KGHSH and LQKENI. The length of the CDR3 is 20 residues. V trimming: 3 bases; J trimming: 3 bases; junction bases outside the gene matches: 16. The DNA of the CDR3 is TGTGCCAGCTCACCCGACCTTTTCCTAGCGGGAGGGCCTGATACAGATACGCAGTATTTT. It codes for CASSPDLFLAGGPDTDTQYF.

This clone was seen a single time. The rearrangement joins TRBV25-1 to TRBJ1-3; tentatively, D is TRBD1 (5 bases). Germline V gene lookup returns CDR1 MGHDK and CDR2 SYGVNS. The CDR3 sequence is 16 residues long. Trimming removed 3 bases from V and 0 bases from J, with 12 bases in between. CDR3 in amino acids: CASSDPRGSSGNTIYF. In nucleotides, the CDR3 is TGTGCCAGCAGTGACCCAAGGGGCTCCTCTGGAAACACCATATATTTT.

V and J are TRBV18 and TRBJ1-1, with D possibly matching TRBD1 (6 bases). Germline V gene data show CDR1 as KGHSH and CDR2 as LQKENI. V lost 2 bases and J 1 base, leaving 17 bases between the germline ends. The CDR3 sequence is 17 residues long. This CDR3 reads CASSPESGAFRNTEAFF. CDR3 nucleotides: TGTGCCAGCTCACCAGAGTCAGGGGCGTTTAGGAACACTGAAGCTTTCTTT.

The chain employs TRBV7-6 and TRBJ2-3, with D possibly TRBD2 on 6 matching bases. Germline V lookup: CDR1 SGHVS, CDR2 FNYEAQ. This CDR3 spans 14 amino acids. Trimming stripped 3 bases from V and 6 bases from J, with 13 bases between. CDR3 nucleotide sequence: TGTGCCAGCAGCTTGCTTCGAGGGAGGGATACGCAGTATTTT. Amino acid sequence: CASSLLRGRDTQYF.

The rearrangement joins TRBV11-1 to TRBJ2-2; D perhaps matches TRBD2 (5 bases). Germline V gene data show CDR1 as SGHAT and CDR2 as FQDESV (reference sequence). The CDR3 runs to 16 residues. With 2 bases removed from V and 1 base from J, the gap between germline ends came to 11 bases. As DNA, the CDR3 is TGTGCCAGCAGCTTATTTTGGGGAGAGAACACCGGGGAGCTGTTTTTT. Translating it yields CASSLFWGENTGELFF.

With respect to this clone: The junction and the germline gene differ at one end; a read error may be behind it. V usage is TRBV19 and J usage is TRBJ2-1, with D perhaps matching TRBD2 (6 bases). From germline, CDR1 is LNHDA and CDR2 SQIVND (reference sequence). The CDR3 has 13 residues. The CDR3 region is CASSWDSHNEQFF. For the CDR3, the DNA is TGTGCCAGTAGTTGGGACTCCCACAATGAGCAGTTCTTC.

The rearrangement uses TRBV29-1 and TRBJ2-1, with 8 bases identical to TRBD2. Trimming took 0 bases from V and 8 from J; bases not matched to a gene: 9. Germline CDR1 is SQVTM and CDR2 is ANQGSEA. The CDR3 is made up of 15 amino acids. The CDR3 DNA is TGCAGCGTTGAAGATCCTACGGGAGGGGGTTATGAGCAGTTCTTC. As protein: CSVEDPTGGGYEQFF.

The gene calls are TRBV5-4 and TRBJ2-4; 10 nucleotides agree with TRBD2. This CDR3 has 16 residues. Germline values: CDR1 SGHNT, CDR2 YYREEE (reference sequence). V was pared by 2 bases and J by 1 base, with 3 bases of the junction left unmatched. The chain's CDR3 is CASSLAGGMAKNIQYF. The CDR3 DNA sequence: TGTGCCAGCAGCTTAGCGGGAGGGATGGCCAAAAACATTCAGTACTTC.

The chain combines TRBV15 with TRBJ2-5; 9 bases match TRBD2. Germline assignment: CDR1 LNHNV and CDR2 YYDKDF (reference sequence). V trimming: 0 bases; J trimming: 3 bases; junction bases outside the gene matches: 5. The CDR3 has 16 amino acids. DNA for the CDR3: TGTGCCACCAGCAGAGATACCCCTAGCGGGGAAGAGACCCAGTACTTC. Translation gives CATSRDTPSGEETQYF.

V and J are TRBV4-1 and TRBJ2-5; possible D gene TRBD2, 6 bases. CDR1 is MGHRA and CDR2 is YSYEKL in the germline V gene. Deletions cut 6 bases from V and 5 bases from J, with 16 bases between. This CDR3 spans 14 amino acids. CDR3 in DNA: TGCGCCAGCAGGACCCTTCTCGGGGGTGAGACCCAGTACTTC. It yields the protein CASRTLLGGETQYF.

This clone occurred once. CDR3: CSVEFGTGNTEAFF. In nucleotides, the CDR3 is TGCAGCGTTGAATTCGGGACAGGGAACACTGAAGCTTTCTTT. The chain recombines TRBV29-1 with TRBJ1-1, with 8 bases aligning to TRBD1. This CDR3 region has 14 residues. V shed 2 bases and J 1 base; nucleotides not matched to a gene: 3. Germline lookup yields CDR1 SQVTM and CDR2 ANQGSEA. The whole variable domain, filled in from reference TRBV29-1 and TRBJ1-1, reads SAVISQKPSRDICQRGTSLTIQCQVDSQVTMMFWYRQQPGQSLTLIATANQGSEATYESGFVIDKFPISRPNLTFSTLTVSNMSPEDSSIYLCSVEFGTGNTEAFFGQGTRLTVV.

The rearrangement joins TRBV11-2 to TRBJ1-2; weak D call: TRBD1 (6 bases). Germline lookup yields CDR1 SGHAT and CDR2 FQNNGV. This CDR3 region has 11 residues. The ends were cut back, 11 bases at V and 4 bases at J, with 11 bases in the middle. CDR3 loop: CAEKQGYGYTF. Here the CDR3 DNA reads TGTGCCGAGAAACAGGGCTATGGCTACACCTTC.

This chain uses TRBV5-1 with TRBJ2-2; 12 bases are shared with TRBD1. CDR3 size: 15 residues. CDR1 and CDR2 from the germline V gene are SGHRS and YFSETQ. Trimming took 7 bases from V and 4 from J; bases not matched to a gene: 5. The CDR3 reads CASRDRGLSTGELFF. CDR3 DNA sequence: TGCGCCAGCCGGGACAGGGGGCTGAGCACCGGGGAGCTGTTTTTT.

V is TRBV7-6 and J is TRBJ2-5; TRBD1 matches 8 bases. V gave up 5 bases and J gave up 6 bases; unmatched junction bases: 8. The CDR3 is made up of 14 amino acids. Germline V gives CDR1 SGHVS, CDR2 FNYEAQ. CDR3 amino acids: CASSPDRVEQTQYF. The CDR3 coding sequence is TGTGCCAGCAGCCCGGACAGGGTGGAACAGACCCAGTACTTC.

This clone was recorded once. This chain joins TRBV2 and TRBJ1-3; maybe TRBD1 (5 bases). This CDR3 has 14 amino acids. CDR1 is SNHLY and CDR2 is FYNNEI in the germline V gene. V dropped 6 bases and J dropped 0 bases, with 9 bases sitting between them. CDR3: CASRTDSSGNTIYF. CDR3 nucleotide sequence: TGTGCCAGCAGGACTGACAGCTCTGGAAACACCATATATTTT.

This CDR3 is CASSLGLGLEQYF. The CDR3 bases are TGTGCCAGCAGCTTAGGTTTGGGGCTCGAGCAGTACTTC. The chain is built from TRBV7-9 and TRBJ2-7; D possibly corresponds to TRBD1 (5 bases). The V and J ends lost 1 base and 6 bases respectively, with 10 bases between them. The CDR3 covers 13 residues. The germline CDR1 and CDR2 sequences are SEHNR and FQNEAQ (reference sequence). Using reference TRBV7-9 and TRBJ2-7 for the parts outside the CDR3, the full variable domain is DTGVSQNPRHKITKRGQNVTFRCDPISEHNRLYWYRQTLGQGPEFLTYFQNEAQLEKSRLLSDRFSAERPKGSFSTLEIQRTEQGDSAMYLCASSLGLGLEQYFGPGTRLTVT.

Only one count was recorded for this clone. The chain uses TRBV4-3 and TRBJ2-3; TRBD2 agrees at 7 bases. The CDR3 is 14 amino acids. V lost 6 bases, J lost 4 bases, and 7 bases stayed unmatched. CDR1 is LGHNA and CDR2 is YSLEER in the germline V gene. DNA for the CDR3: TGCGCCAGCAGGGGGAGGGTTGGGGCAGATACGCAGTATTTT. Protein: CASRGRVGADTQYF.